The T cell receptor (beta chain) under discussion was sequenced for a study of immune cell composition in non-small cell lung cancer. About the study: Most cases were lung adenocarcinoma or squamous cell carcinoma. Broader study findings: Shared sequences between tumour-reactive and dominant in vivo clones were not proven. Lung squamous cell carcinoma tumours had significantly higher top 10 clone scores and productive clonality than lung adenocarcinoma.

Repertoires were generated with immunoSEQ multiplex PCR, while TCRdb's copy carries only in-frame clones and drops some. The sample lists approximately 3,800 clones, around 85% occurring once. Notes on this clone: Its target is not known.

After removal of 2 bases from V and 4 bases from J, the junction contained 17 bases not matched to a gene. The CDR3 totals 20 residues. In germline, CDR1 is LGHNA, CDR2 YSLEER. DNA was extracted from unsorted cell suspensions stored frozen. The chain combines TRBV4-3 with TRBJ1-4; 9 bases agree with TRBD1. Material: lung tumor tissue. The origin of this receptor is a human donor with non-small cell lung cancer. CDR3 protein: CASSQILPDRGGWGNEKLFF. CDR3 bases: TGCGCCAGCAGCCAAATACTTCCGGACAGGGGAGGTTGGGGTAATGAAAAACTGTTTTTT.